The present T cell receptor (beta chain) was sequenced within a study of T cells in Graves' hyperthyroidism and ophthalmopathy (dated by TCRdb to between 2018 and 2021). General notes on the study: Peripheral blood samples were taken at initial diagnosis, before any treatment was given. To identify distinguishing TCR V-J signatures, a discovery cohort of 95 to 100 patients was used, comprising 40 to 45 with Graves' ophthalmopathy and under 60 with stable Graves' hyperthyroidism. Whether ophthalmopathy could be predicted prospectively was tested in an independent validation cohort made up of under 20 hyperthyroidism patients plus 17 patients who later progressed to ophthalmopathy. For training and testing, the roughly 100 patients in the discovery cohort were randomly divided in a 7:3 ratio. In roughly six Graves' hyperthyroidism patients, the study also compared T-cell repertoires from thyroid tissue with T-cell repertoires from blood. After sampling, hyperthyroidism patients received methimazole starting at 30 mg daily, and ophthalmopathy patients received high-dose intravenous methylprednisolone. The paper describes TCR Vbeta CDR3 sequencing of 135 peripheral blood samples, made up of 43 ophthalmopathy patients, 70 to 75 hyperthyroidism patients and roughly 17 progressor patients. Results the study describes overall, beyond this receptor: In validation, the model predicted progression to ophthalmopathy with 65% to 71% sensitivity and about 72% specificity, a median of 6.5 months before onset. Most expanded thyroid clonotypes (frequency above 0.001) were also found in blood, which suggests that blood repertoires may mirror thyroid immune responses. Ophthalmopathy was separated from stable hyperthyroidism by a 13 V-J signature model, with around 90% sensitivity and approximately 81% specificity obtained in cross-validation and 80%/75% obtained in testing. No statistical method was used to set the sample size in advance, and investigators knew the group allocation.

This clonotype was observed many times. The antigen this receptor binds is unknown. No per-base quality is available; no much larger clone lies one base away. Amplification of TCR beta CDR3 regions was carried out from RNA transcripts. A first-round RT-PCR of the TCR CDR3 used the HTBI primer set with the Qiagen OneStep RT-PCR kit. Libraries were constructed in a second round of multiplex PCR, after which size selection and purification were carried out. Paired-end sequencing of the libraries was performed with 100 bp reads on an Illumina HiSeq2000. Per the original workflow: SOAPnuke was used to process the raw data, with reads discarded if the reads contained adapters or uncalled bases, had a mean Phred below 15, or lacked an exact constant-primer or identifier match. COPE v1.2.5 was used to merge the high-quality paired reads, and each unique nucleotide sequence was defined as a clonotype. MiTCR v1.1 was used to align the clonotypes against IMGT TRBV, TRBD and TRBJ reference segments. Analysis was restricted to V-J combinations with a frequency above 0.0001, which covered 98% to 99.2% of repertoires. The TCS score was defined as the ratio of F50 (clonal expansion) to E x V (chaos), calculated using BLOSUM62-based TCRdist between CDR3 peptides within each V-J. Welch's t-statistics and random forest reduced 500 to 550 V-J features to 13, which were used in a naive Bayes classifier (R e1071). TCRdb took the public reads, trimmed them with fastp at Q25, ran MiXCR for clone calling and kept in-frame beta chains. Merged by CDR3 protein, the rows form single entries marked with the most common genes and DNA. The V and J calls shown here were made by TCRdb, not taken from the authors' results. The sample profile shows a few hundred thousand distinct CDR3 sequences; roughly 18% of them were found once. Jointly, the top ten make up 15% to 20% of the sample.

Ophthalmopathy patients had moderately to severely active disease, Clinical Activity Score of at least 3, NOSPECS grade of at least 4, and duration under 3 months. Any patient with an uncontrolled infection, another autoimmune disease, pregnancy or lactation was excluded. Clinical symptoms, serum thyroxine and TRAb, thyroid ultrasound, and orbital computed tomography formed the basis for the diagnoses. PBMCs were isolated from approximately 10 ml of fresh peripheral blood by Ficoll-Paque density gradient centrifugation. Total RNA was extracted using Trizol reagent, and RNA quality was assessed on an Agilent 2100 Bioanalyzer. From a lookup of the germline V gene (reference sequence), CDR1 and CDR2 are LGHDT and YNNKEL. V and J are truncated by 1 base and 5 bases respectively, leaving an intervening sequence of 5 bases. The CDR3 runs 12 residues from the cysteine to the phenylalanine. Just CDR3 DNA is preserved here, 36 bases in frame from base 1.

The rearranged chain carries TRBV3-1 and TRBJ1-2; too little of a D gene remains to name it. Sequencing was done on a sample of blood. This clonotype was sampled from a woman younger than 30 with Graves' ophthalmopathy. The sequenced DNA is TGTGCCAGCAGCCAAGCCCCTTATGGCTACACCTTC. Its protein product is CASSQAPYGYTF.